Each of the 24 T cell receptor beta chains below was sequenced from the same sample in a study of shared clonotypes between healthy human individuals. The assay was immunoSEQ multiplex PCR, and TCRdb's table has in-frame clones only and misses some. The sample has over 850,000 clones, around 78% seen once. What was sequenced was memory CD4+ T cells from PBMCs. The subset was: CD45RA-negative fraction. These receptors all come from a man in his late teens or twenties in good health. Some clones in this sample may be carry-over from other donors' samples.

The chain recombines TRBV2 with TRBJ2-7, with D perhaps given as TRBD1 or TRBD2 (6 bases each). This CDR3 is built from 17 residues. Trimming took 7 bases from V and 0 from J, leaving 22 bases between them. Germline values: CDR1 SNHLY, CDR2 FYNNEI. The chain's CDR3 is CASTRGAGGGSSYEQYF. CDR3 DNA sequence: TGTGCCAGCACAAGAGGGGCCGGAGGGGGGAGCTCCTACGAGCAGTACTTC.

The rearrangement uses TRBV28 and TRBJ1-5; D is undetermined. CDR3 length: 18 amino acids. The germline V gene encodes CDR1 MDHEN and CDR2 SYDVKM. Trimming cost V 1 base and J 0 bases, with 16 bases left between them. The DNA of the CDR3 is TGTGCCAGCAGTTTATTGGTTTCGGATTTCCTTAGCAATCAGCCCCAGCATTTT. Its translation is CASSLLVSDFLSNQPQHF.

V usage is TRBV6-5 and J usage is TRBJ2-7; a weak D match, TRBD2 (6 bases). Germline CDR1 is MNHEY and CDR2 is SVGAGI. This CDR3 is 15 amino acids long. V was clipped by 0 bases and J by 0 bases, with 9 bases between them. CDR3 region: CASSYSRGGSYEQYF. DNA for the CDR3: TGTGCCAGCAGTTACTCTCGGGGAGGCTCCTACGAGCAGTACTTC.

The J gene is TRBJ1-4, the V gene TRBV28; 11 bases are a match to TRBD1. There are 15 residues in the CDR3. Looked up from germline, CDR1 is MDHEN and CDR2 is SYDVKM. J was trimmed by 6 bases and V by 3 bases; bases with no gene match: 3. CDR3 DNA: TGTGCCAGCAGTTTTGGGGACAGGGGGTATGAAAAACTGTTTTTT. It yields the protein CASSFGDRGYEKLFF.

The chain employs TRBV7-3 and TRBJ2-1, with 9 positions matching TRBD2. Looked up from germline, CDR1 is SGHTA and CDR2 is FQGTGA. V shed 5 bases and J 4 bases; nucleotides not matched to a gene: 6. CDR3 length equals 15 residues. CDR3 nucleotide sequence: TGTGCCAGCAGCCCCTCTAGCGGGAAGTACAATGAGCAGTTCTTC. Protein: CASSPSSGKYNEQFF. Combining the CDR3 with reference TRBV7-3 and TRBJ2-1 gives the whole variable domain GAGVSQTPSNKVTEKGKYVELRCDPISGHTALYWYRQSLGQGPEFLIYFQGTGAADDSGLPNDRFFAVRPEGSVSTLKIQRTERGDSAVYLCASSPSSGKYNEQFFGPGTRLTVL.

V gene TRBV5-8 combines with J gene TRBJ1-5, with D unclear. There are 16 residues in the CDR3. Trimming pared 0 bases from V and 1 base from J, leaving 11 bases between. The germline V gene has CDR1 SGHTS and CDR2 YDEGEE. For the CDR3, the DNA is TGTGCCAGCAGCTTGGGAAACAGCCAGAGCAATCAGCCCCAGCATTTT. It is translated as CASSLGNSQSNQPQHF.

The rearrangement joins TRBV5-1 to TRBJ2-7; D may match TRBD1 or TRBD2 (5 bases each). The V gene lost 4 bases and the J gene lost 2 bases, with 16 bases spanning the gap. This CDR3 region has 15 residues. Per germline, CDR1 SGHRS and CDR2 YFSETQ. The CDR3 DNA reads TGCGCCAGCAGCGGAACCGGGACGGTCACCTACGAGCAGTACTTC. Its translation is CASSGTGTVTYEQYF. The whole variable domain, filled in from reference TRBV5-1 and TRBJ2-7, reads KAGVTQTPRYLIKTRGQQVTLSCSPISGHRSVSWYQQTPGQGLQFLFEYFSETQRNKGNFPGRFSGRQFSNSRSEMNVSTLELGDSALYLCASSGTGTVTYEQYFGPGTRLTVT.

With respect to this clone: Different DNA sequences within this sample yield the same CDR3. J is TRBJ2-7 and V is TRBV5-6, with D unresolved. The germline V and J ends were trimmed by 2 bases and 0 bases, with 9 bases remaining between them. The CDR3 is made up of 14 amino acids. Germline lookup yields CDR1 SGHDT and CDR2 YYEEEE. Here the CDR3 reads CASSFDRISYEQYF. The CDR3 DNA reads as TGTGCCAGCAGCTTCGATCGGATCTCCTACGAGCAGTACTTC.

The rearrangement uses TRBV27 and TRBJ1-5; D not certain. The V end was cut by 5 bases, the J end by 3 bases, with 17 bases between. The CDR3 is made up of 16 amino acids. The germline CDR1 and CDR2 sequences are MNHEY and SMNVEV (reference sequence). The CDR3 DNA follows: TGTGCCAGCAGTCCCCGAGGAGGAGGGTACAATCAGCCCCAGCATTTT. Residues: CASSPRGGGYNQPQHF.

The chain has TRBV15 and TRBJ2-6; D is perhaps TRBD1 or TRBD2 (5 bases each). The ends were cut back, 8 bases at V and 2 bases at J, with 16 bases in the middle. CDR3 length: 16 amino acids. Germline assignment: CDR1 LNHNV and CDR2 YYDKDF (reference sequence). CDR3 nucleotide sequence: TGTGCCACCTCGGGACGACTTAAAGCTGGGGCCAACGTCCTGACTTTC. It yields the protein CATSGRLKAGANVLTF.

CDR3 sequence (DNA): TGTGCCAGCAGACAGACCAGCTCTGGAAACACCATATATTTT. It specifies CASRQTSSGNTIYF. This chain links TRBV2 with TRBJ1-3; D is unclear. Germline V gene sequence: CDR1 SNHLY, CDR2 FYNNEI. V dropped 6 bases and J dropped 0 bases, with 9 bases sitting between them. This CDR3 region has 14 residues.

The rearrangement uses TRBV2 and TRBJ1-5, with a possible D match to TRBD1 (6 bases). The CDR3 length is 16 residues. Trimming removed 6 bases from V and 1 base from J, with 16 bases in between. Germline assignment: CDR1 SNHLY and CDR2 FYNNEI. CDR3 sequence: CASRVGGGGSNQPQHF. The CDR3 coding sequence is TGTGCCAGCAGGGTTGGGGGCGGGGGCAGCAATCAGCCCCAGCATTTT.

J is TRBJ1-5 and V is TRBV27, with no clear D. Trimming removed 2 bases at V and 2 bases at J, with 4 bases between. The CDR3 is 13 residues long. The germline V gene encodes CDR1 MNHEY and CDR2 SMNVEV (reference sequence). The CDR3 protein is CASSLNRNQPQHF. CDR3 DNA: TGTGCCAGCAGTTTAAATCGCAATCAGCCCCAGCATTTT.

This chain uses TRBV4-1 with TRBJ2-3, with D perhaps TRBD2 (6 bases). Germline CDR1 is MGHRA and CDR2 is YSYEKL. V was shortened by 3 bases and J by 2 bases, with 15 bases between the two germline ends. The length of the CDR3 is 16 residues. The DNA of the CDR3 is TGCGCCAGCAGCCAGGAGGGACTCGGAAACACAGATACGCAGTATTTT. The encoded protein is CASSQEGLGNTDTQYF.

This chain joins TRBV29-1 and TRBJ2-1; no reliable D call. Germline assignment: CDR1 SQVTM and CDR2 ANQGSEA. V was shortened by 3 bases and J by 3 bases, with 9 bases between the two germline ends. CDR3 length: 13 residues. This chain's CDR3 is CSVDRAGYNEQFF. The CDR3 nucleotides read TGCAGCGTTGATCGAGCAGGCTACAATGAGCAGTTCTTC.

This chain joins TRBV4-1 and TRBJ2-1; TRBD1 aligns across 7 bases. V was clipped by 6 bases and J by 4 bases; unmatched bases: 15. This CDR3 is 17 amino acids long. CDR1 is MGHRA and CDR2 is YSYEKL in the germline V gene. The chain's CDR3 is CASSYSTGSNTYNEQFF. In nucleotides, the CDR3 is TGCGCCAGCAGTTATTCGACAGGGTCAAACACTTACAATGAGCAGTTCTTC.

The chain uses TRBV15 and TRBJ1-1, with D hard to call. V lost 1 base to trimming and J lost 4 bases, with 10 bases between them. The CDR3 spans 14 residues. Per germline, CDR1 LNHNV and CDR2 YYDKDF (reference sequence). The DNA for the CDR3 is TGTGCCACCAGCAGAGGGCAGTTGTTCACTGAAGCTTTCTTT. Translating it yields CATSRGQLFTEAFF.

This sequence joins TRBV28 and TRBJ2-5; 9 positions agree with TRBD1. The length of the CDR3 is 15 residues. Germline V gives CDR1 MDHEN, CDR2 SYDVKM. Trimming at V came to 6 bases and at J to 5 bases, leaving 10 bases not matched to a gene. The CDR3 nucleotides are TGTGCCAGCAGAACCCTGACAGGGGGTATGGAGACCCAGTACTTC. This sequence encodes CASRTLTGGMETQYF.

V is TRBV11-3 and J is TRBJ2-2; 9 nucleotides match TRBD1. With V trimmed by 4 bases and J by 1 base, 4 bases remained unmatched. CDR3 length equals 16 residues. The germline gives CDR1 SGHNT, CDR2 YENEEA. The CDR3 DNA sequence: TGTGCCAGCAGCTCCGGGACAGGGAAGAACACCGGGGAGCTGTTTTTT. It specifies CASSSGTGKNTGELFF.

The chain joins TRBV7-2 to TRBJ2-2; possible D gene TRBD2, 7 bases. Germline V gene sequence: CDR1 SGHTA, CDR2 FQGNSA. V dropped 1 base and J dropped 5 bases, with 14 bases sitting between them. This CDR3 contains 16 residues. The CDR3 nucleotides read TGTGCCAGCAGCTTAGAAACAGGGAGGGGGACCGGGGAGCTGTTTTTT. Its translation: CASSLETGRGTGELFF.

The chain uses TRBV7-9 and TRBJ2-7; the match to TRBD2 covers 12 bases. The CDR3 sequence is 16 residues long. Germline values: CDR1 SEHNR, CDR2 FQNEAQ (reference sequence). J lost 2 bases, V lost 5 bases, and 7 bases had no gene match. CDR3 nucleotide sequence: TGTGCCAGCAGCCCCAGACTAGCGGGAGTCGCCTACGAGCAGTACTTC. It translates to CASSPRLAGVAYEQYF.

This clone was observed a few times. V gene TRBV5-1 combines with J gene TRBJ2-5; tentatively, D is TRBD2 (6 bases). The V gene's germline CDR1 is SGHRS and CDR2 YFSETQ. Trimming pared 5 bases from V and 3 bases from J, leaving 11 bases between. CDR3 length: 13 residues. The CDR3 bases are TGCGCCAGCAGAATAGGAGGGAAAGAGACCCAGTACTTC. It translates to CASRIGGKETQYF. Combining the CDR3 with reference TRBV5-1 and TRBJ2-5 gives the whole variable domain KAGVTQTPRYLIKTRGQQVTLSCSPISGHRSVSWYQQTPGQGLQFLFEYFSETQRNKGNFPGRFSGRQFSNSRSEMNVSTLELGDSALYLCASRIGGKETQYFGPGTRLLVL.

This clone appeared a single time. The rearrangement links TRBV18 to TRBJ2-1; 7 nucleotides line up with TRBD1. Germline-derived CDR1 and CDR2 are KGHSH and LQKENI. Trimming at V came to 4 bases and at J to 7 bases, leaving 10 bases not matched to a gene. The CDR3 extends over 15 amino acids. CDR3 nucleotides: TGTGCCAGCTCACTATTGGGGACAGACAGGAATGAGCAGTTCTTC. Protein product: CASSLLGTDRNEQFF. Together with reference TRBV18 and TRBJ2-1, the CDR3 gives the full variable domain: NAGVMQNPRHLVRRRGQEARLRCSPMKGHSHVYWYRQLPEEGLKFMVYLQKENIIDESGMPKERFSAEFPKEGPSILRIQQVVRGDSAAYFCASSLLGTDRNEQFFGPGTRLTVL.

This rearrangement joins TRBV7-2 to TRBJ2-1, with 7 bases lining up with TRBD2. V was clipped by 3 bases and J by 0 bases; unmatched bases: 2. Germline lookup yields CDR1 SGHTA and CDR2 FQGNSA. This CDR3 is 15 amino acids long. The CDR3 bases are TGTGCCAGCAGCTTCGCTAGCGGCTCCTACAATGAGCAGTTCTTC. It encodes CASSFASGSYNEQFF. The full variable domain, completed using reference TRBV7-2 and TRBJ2-1, is GAGVSQSPSNKVTEKGKDVELRCDPISGHTALYWYRQSLGQGLEFLIYFQGNSAPDKSGLPSDRFSAERTGGSVSTLTIQRTQQEDSAVYLCASSFASGSYNEQFFGPGTRLTVL.